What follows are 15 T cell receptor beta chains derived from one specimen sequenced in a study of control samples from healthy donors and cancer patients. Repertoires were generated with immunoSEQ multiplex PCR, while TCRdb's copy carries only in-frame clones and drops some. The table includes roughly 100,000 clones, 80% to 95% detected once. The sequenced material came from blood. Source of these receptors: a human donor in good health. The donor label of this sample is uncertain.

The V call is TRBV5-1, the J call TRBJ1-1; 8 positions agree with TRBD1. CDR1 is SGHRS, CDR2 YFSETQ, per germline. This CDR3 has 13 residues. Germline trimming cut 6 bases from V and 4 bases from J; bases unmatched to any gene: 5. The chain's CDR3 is CASTSGGFTEAFF. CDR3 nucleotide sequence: TGCGCCAGCACCTCAGGGGGCTTCACTGAAGCTTTCTTT.

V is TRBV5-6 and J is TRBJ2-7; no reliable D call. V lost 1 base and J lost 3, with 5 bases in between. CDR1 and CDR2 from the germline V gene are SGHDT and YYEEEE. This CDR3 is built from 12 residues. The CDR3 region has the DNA TGTGCCAGCAGCTTGAGAGGCTACGAGCAGTACGTC. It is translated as CASSLRGYEQYV.

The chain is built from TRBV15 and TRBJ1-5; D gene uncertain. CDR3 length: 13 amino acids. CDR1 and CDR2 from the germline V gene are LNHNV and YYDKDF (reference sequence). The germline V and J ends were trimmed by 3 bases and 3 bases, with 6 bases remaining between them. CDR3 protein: CATSSPINQPQHF. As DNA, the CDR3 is TGTGCCACCAGCAGTCCGATCAATCAGCCCCAGCATTTT.

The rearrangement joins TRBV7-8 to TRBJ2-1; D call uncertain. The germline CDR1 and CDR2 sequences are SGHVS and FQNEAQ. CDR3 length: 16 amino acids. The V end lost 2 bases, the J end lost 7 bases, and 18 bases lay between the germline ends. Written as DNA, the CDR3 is TGTGCCAGCAGCTTAAAGGCGTCATGGGGTGAGAATGAGCAGTTCTTC. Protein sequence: CASSLKASWGENEQFF.

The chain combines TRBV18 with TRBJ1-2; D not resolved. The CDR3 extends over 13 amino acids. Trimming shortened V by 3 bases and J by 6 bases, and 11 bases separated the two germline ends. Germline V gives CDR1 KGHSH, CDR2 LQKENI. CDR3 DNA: TGTGCCAGCTCACCGAACGGGCTTAATGGCTACACCTTC. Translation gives CASSPNGLNGYTF.

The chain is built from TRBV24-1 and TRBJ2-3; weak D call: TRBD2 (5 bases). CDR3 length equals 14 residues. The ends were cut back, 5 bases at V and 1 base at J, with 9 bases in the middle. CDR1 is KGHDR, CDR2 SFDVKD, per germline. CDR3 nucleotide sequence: TGTGCCACCAGTGGGCGAGCGGGCACAGATACGCAGTATTTT. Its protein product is CATSGRAGTDTQYF.

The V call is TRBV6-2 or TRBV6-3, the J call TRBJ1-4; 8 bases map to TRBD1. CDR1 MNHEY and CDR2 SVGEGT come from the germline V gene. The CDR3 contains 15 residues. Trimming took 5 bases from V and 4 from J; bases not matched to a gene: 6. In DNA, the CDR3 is TGTGCCAGCAGTGGAGACAGGGGCGATAATGAAAAACTGTTTTTT. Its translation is CASSGDRGDNEKLFF.

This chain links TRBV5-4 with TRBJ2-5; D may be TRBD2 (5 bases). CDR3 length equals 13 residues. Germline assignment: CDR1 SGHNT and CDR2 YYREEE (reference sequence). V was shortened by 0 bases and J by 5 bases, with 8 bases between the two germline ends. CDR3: CASSLVASETQYF. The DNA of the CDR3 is TGTGCCAGCAGCTTGGTGGCTAGCGAGACCCAGTACTTC.

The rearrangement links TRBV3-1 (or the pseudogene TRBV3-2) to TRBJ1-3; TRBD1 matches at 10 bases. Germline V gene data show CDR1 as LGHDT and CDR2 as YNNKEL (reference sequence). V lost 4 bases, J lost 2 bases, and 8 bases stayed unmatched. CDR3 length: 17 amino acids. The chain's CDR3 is CASSRRDRGSAGNTIYF. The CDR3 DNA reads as TGTGCCAGCAGCCGCCGGGACAGGGGTTCGGCTGGAAACACCATATATTTT.

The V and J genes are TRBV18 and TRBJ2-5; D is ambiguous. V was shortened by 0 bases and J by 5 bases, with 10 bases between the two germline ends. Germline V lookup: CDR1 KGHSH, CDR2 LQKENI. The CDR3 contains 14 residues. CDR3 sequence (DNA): TGTGCCAGCTCACCACCTTCGGTTTTGGAGACCCAGTACTTC. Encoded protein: CASSPPSVLETQYF.

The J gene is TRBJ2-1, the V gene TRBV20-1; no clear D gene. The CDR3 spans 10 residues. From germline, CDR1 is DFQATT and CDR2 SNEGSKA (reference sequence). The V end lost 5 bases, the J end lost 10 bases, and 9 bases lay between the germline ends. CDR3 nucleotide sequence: TGCAGTGCTGGTATTGGGGAGCAGTTCTTC. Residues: CSAGIGEQFF.

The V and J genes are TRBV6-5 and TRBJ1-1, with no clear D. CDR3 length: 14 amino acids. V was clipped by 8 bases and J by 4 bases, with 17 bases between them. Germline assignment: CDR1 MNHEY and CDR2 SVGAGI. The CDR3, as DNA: TGTGCCAGCCTTAAAGCCACGGGGTCCACTGAAGCTTTCTTT. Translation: CASLKATGSTEAFF.

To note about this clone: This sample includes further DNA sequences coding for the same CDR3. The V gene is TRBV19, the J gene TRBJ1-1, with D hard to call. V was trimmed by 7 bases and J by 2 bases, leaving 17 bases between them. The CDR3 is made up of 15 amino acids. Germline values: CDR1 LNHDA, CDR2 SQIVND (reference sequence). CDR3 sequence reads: CASTPTGSGNTEAFF. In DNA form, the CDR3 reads TGTGCCAGTACGCCAACGGGGTCGGGAAACACTGAAGCTTTCTTT.

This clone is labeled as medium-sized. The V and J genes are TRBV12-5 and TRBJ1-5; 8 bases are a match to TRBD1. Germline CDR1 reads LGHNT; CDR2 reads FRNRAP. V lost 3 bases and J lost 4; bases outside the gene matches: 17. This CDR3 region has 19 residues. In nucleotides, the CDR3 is TGTGCTAGTGGTTTTGTCCGTGACGGACAGGGAATCGTTAATCAGCCCCAGCATTTT. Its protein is CASGFVRDGQGIVNQPQHF.

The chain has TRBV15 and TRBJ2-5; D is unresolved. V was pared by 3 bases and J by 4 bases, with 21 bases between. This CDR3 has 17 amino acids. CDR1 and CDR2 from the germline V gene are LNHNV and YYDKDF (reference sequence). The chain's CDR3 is CATSSQQTLGFGETQYF. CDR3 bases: TGTGCCACCAGCAGTCAACAAACGTTGGGGTTTGGAGAGACCCAGTACTTC. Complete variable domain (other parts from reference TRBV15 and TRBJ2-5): DAMVIQNPRYQVTQFGKPVTLSCSQTLNHNVMYWYQQKSSQAPKLLFHYYDKDFNNEADTPDNFQSRRPNTSFCFLDIRSPGLGDTAMYLCATSSQQTLGFGETQYFGPGTRLLVL.